Below, 2 T cell receptor beta chains from the same sample are listed, as sequenced in a study of breast tumors, draining lymph nodes, adjacent tissues. TCRdb reprocessed the multiplex PCR reads via MiXCR and lists one record per CDR3 protein. The sample has over 35,000 distinct CDR3 sequences, roughly 36% seen once. The sequencing input was breast tumor tissue. These receptors were obtained from a female donor with breast cancer. Some clones in this sample may be carry-over from other donors' samples.

This clonotype has at least ten counts. The V gene is TRBV2, the J gene TRBJ2-1, with TRBD2 matching over 7 bases. The CDR3 runs 17 residues. Germline assignment: CDR1 SNHLY and CDR2 FYNNEI. The J segment lost 0 bases and the V segment lost 3 bases, leaving 8 bases of the junction unmatched. The CDR3 reads CASSETSGTISYNEQFF. For the CDR3, the DNA is TGTGCCAGCAGTGAGACTTCCGGGACTATCTCCTACAATGAGCAGTTCTTC. Full variable domain (outside the CDR3, taken from reference TRBV2 and TRBJ2-1): EPEVTQTPSHQVTQMGQEVILRCVPISNHLYFYWYRQILGQKVEFLVSFYNNEISEKSEIFDDQFSVERPDGSNFTLKIRSTKLEDSAMYFCASSETSGTISYNEQFFGPGTRLTVL.

V gene TRBV30 combines with J gene TRBJ2-2, with 9 bases identical to TRBD1. The germline V gene has CDR1 GTSNPN and CDR2 SVGIG (reference sequence). V was clipped by 3 bases and J by 6 bases; unmatched bases: 2. CDR3 length equals 13 residues. CDR3 loop: CAWSTGGPGELFF. The CDR3 DNA reads TGTGCCTGGAGCACAGGGGGCCCCGGGGAGCTGTTTTTT. The whole variable domain, filled in from reference TRBV30 and TRBJ2-2, reads SQTIHQWPATLVQPVGSPLSLECTVEGTSNPNLYWYRQAAGRGLQLLFYSVGIGQISSEVPQNLSASRPQDRQFILSSKKLLLSDSGFYLCAWSTGGPGELFFGEGSRLTVL.